Below, 20 T cell receptor beta chains from the same sample are listed, as sequenced in a study of cytomegalovirus exposure and HLA in healthy donors. Researchers ran the PCR with 60 Vbeta and 13 Jbeta primers. Sequenced by immunoSEQ multiplex PCR; TCRdb stores in-frame clones only, minus some. Of around 72,000 clones listed, around 70% are singletons. What was sequenced was PBMCs. The source is a man aged 35 to 55 in good health and CMV-seropositive.

The chain carries TRBV9 and TRBJ2-1; D gene uncertain. Germline CDR1 and CDR2: SGDLS and YYNGEE. CDR3 size: 13 residues. V was shortened by 1 base and J by 6 bases, with 8 bases between the two germline ends. The CDR3 is CASSVLGSNEQFF. CDR3 DNA sequence: TGTGCCAGCAGCGTACTGGGCAGCAATGAGCAGTTCTTC.

J is TRBJ2-7 and V is TRBV27, with TRBD2 as a possible D gene (5 bases). The CDR3 extends over 14 amino acids. CDR1 is MNHEY, CDR2 SMNVEV, per germline (reference sequence). The V end was cut by 5 bases, the J end by 2 bases, with 13 bases between. The CDR3 DNA is TGTGCCAGCAGTCCCCGGGAAGCAGCCTACGAGCAGTACTTC. Protein: CASSPREAAYEQYF.

In this sample, this clone turned up a few times. The genes are TRBV4-2 and TRBJ1-5; unclear D gene. Deletions cut 1 base from V and 7 bases from J, with 8 bases between. Germline V lookup: CDR1 LGHNA, CDR2 YNFKEQ. CDR3 size: 13 residues. CDR3 bases: TGTGCCAGCAGCCAAGCGGGAGGGCAGCCCCAGCATTTT. Protein product: CASSQAGGQPQHF.

This chain connects TRBV6-1 to TRBJ1-5; D unresolved. The CDR3 has 12 amino acids. V was shortened by 7 bases and J by 9 bases, with 13 bases between the two germline ends. Germline loops: CDR1 MNHNS, CDR2 SASEGT. This CDR3 is CASTVSYLPQHF. CDR3 nucleotide sequence: TGTGCCAGCACTGTGAGCTACTTGCCCCAGCATTTT.

The CDR3 DNA reads as TGTGCCAGCAGCTCGACAGGGAGGGGAAACACCATATATTTT. It yields the protein CASSSTGRGNTIYF. The chain links TRBV7-2 to TRBJ1-3, with 7 bases identical to TRBD1. Germline V gene data show CDR1 as SGHTA and CDR2 as FQGNSA. The CDR3 extends over 14 amino acids. V shed 4 bases and J 4 bases; nucleotides not matched to a gene: 4.

The rearrangement uses TRBV5-4 and TRBJ2-2, with D perhaps TRBD2 (5 bases). V lost 6 bases and J lost 7, with 16 bases in between. The germline V gene encodes CDR1 SGHNT and CDR2 YYREEE (reference sequence). The CDR3 totals 14 residues. DNA for the CDR3: TGTGCCAGCACCAATAGGGAGTGGGTCGGGGAGCTGTTTTTT. This translates into CASTNREWVGELFF. Filled out from reference TRBV5-4 and TRBJ2-2, the complete variable domain reads ETGVTQSPTHLIKTRGQQVTLRCSSQSGHNTVSWYQQALGQGPQFIFQYYREEENGRGNFPPRFSGLQFPNYSSELNVNALELDDSALYLCASTNREWVGELFFGEGSRLTVL.

The V call is TRBV10-3, the J call TRBJ1-4; D is ambiguous. Germline CDR1 reads ENHRY; CDR2 reads SYGVKD. The CDR3 has 14 amino acids. V was shortened by 4 bases and J by 8 bases, with 14 bases between the two germline ends. The CDR3 coding sequence is TGTGCCATCAGTGGAGAGGGTCAAAGGGAAAAACTGTTTTTT. It is translated as CAISGEGQREKLFF.

The rearrangement joins TRBV29-1 to TRBJ2-1; D is possibly TRBD2 (6 bases). Trimming took 4 bases from V and 5 from J, leaving 12 bases between them. CDR3 size: 13 residues. CDR1 SQVTM and CDR2 ANQGSEA come from the germline V gene. This CDR3 reads CSVGTGENNEQFF. CDR3 bases: TGCAGCGTTGGAACGGGGGAGAACAATGAGCAGTTCTTC.

There are a few counts of this clone. The rearrangement links TRBV6-1 to TRBJ1-5; perhaps TRBD1 as D (5 bases). There are 15 residues in the CDR3. Germline loops: CDR1 MNHNS, CDR2 SASEGT. V dropped 1 base and J dropped 5 bases, with 12 bases sitting between them. The CDR3 region has the DNA TGTGCCAGCAGTGAAGTGGAGGGAGGGGATCAGCCCCAGCATTTT. It translates to CASSEVEGGDQPQHF.

As concerns this clone: A much larger clone differs from this one at a single base, so this may be a read error. V usage is TRBV7-3 and J usage is TRBJ1-1; 9 bases map to TRBD1. CDR1 is SGHTA and CDR2 is FQGTGA in the germline V gene. This CDR3 is built from 14 residues. Trimming cost V 5 bases and J 1 base; bases outside gene matches: 2. This chain's CDR3 is CASSAQGANTEAFF. The CDR3 DNA reads as TGTGCCAGCAGCGCACAGGGGGCGAACACTGAAGCTTTCTTT.

This sequence joins TRBV5-5 and TRBJ2-3, with a weak D call TRBD1 (6 bases). V was clipped by 4 bases and J by 1 base, with 10 bases between them. CDR3 size: 14 residues. Germline values: CDR1 SGHKS, CDR2 YYEKEE (reference sequence). CDR3 residues: CASSRTAGTDTQYF. In DNA form, the CDR3 reads TGTGCCAGCAGCCGGACAGCGGGCACAGATACGCAGTATTTT.

This chain connects TRBV30 to TRBJ1-2, with D unclear. The CDR3 has 15 residues. The germline CDR1 and CDR2 sequences are GTSNPN and SVGIG (reference sequence). Trimming cost V 0 bases and J 3 bases, with 14 bases left between them. CDR3 nucleotides: TGTGCCTGGAGTGTCGGTCTGAAACTAGACTATGGCTACACCTTC. It encodes CAWSVGLKLDYGYTF. Filled out from reference TRBV30 and TRBJ1-2, the complete variable domain reads SQTIHQWPATLVQPVGSPLSLECTVEGTSNPNLYWYRQAAGRGLQLLFYSVGIGQISSEVPQNLSASRPQDRQFILSSKKLLLSDSGFYLCAWSVGLKLDYGYTFGSGTRLTVV.

The genes are TRBV7-2 and TRBJ1-6; 9 bases are a match to TRBD1. Germline V gene sequence: CDR1 SGHTA, CDR2 FQGNSA. V was clipped by 5 bases and J by 10 bases; unmatched bases: 9. This CDR3 is built from 15 residues. Here the CDR3 reads CASSPNGQGMSPLHF. The CDR3, as DNA: TGTGCCAGCAGCCCCAACGGACAGGGGATGTCACCCCTCCACTTT.

V is TRBV9 and J is TRBJ2-2; TRBD2 is a possible D gene (7 bases). There are 14 residues in the CDR3. CDR1 and CDR2 from the germline V gene are SGDLS and YYNGEE. The ends were cut back, 4 bases at V and 7 bases at J, with 14 bases in the middle. The CDR3 region is CASSRGGSLGELFF. The CDR3 nucleotides read TGTGCCAGCAGCCGCGGGGGCAGTCTCGGGGAGCTGTTTTTT.

The rearrangement joins TRBV30 to TRBJ2-7; TRBD2 matches at 8 bases. Per the germline V gene, CDR1 is GTSNPN and CDR2 is SVGIG (reference sequence). The V gene end was trimmed by 5 bases and the J gene end by 4 bases; junction bases not matched to a gene: 7. CDR3 length equals 13 residues. CDR3 DNA sequence: TGTGCCTGGTCGGGGGGGGGCCGTTACGAGCAGTACTTC. Protein product: CAWSGGGRYEQYF.

The V gene is TRBV19, the J gene TRBJ2-7; TRBD1 agrees at 7 bases. The CDR3 totals 18 residues. Losses at the gene ends were 5 bases for V and 3 bases for J; bases not matched to a gene: 19. Germline values: CDR1 LNHDA, CDR2 SQIVND (reference sequence). The CDR3 DNA reads TGTGCCAGTAGTCCAGAACTGGCCGACAGGGAAATACACTACGAGCAGTACTTC. Its protein is CASSPELADREIHYEQYF. Based on the CDR3 plus reference TRBV19 and TRBJ2-7, the full variable domain is DGGITQSPKYLFRKEGQNVTLSCEQNLNHDAMYWYRQDPGQGLRLIYYSQIVNDFQKGDIAEGYSVSREKKESFPLTVTSAQKNPTAFYLCASSPELADREIHYEQYFGPGTRLTVT.

The chain uses TRBV25-1 and TRBJ2-3, with TRBD1 identical over 8 bases. This CDR3 comprises 16 residues. The germline gives CDR1 MGHDK, CDR2 SYGVNS. The V segment lost 6 bases and the J segment 2 bases; nucleotides outside the gene matches: 10. CDR3 sequence reads: CASSLAGTGITDTQYF. As DNA, the CDR3 is TGTGCCAGCAGCCTGGCCGGGACAGGAATCACAGATACGCAGTATTTT. The whole variable domain, remainder taken from reference TRBV25-1 and TRBJ2-3, is EADIYQTPRYLVIGTGKKITLECSQTMGHDKMYWYQQDPGMELHLIHYSYGVNSTEKGDLSSESTVSRIRTEHFPLTLESARPSHTSQYLCASSLAGTGITDTQYFGPGTRLTVL.

The CDR3 DNA reads as TGTGCCAGCACTCGACCGGGACAGGTGTATGGCTACACCTTC. Its translation: CASTRPGQVYGYTF. The chain employs TRBV28 and TRBJ1-2; TRBD1 aligns across 8 bases. The CDR3 is made up of 14 amino acids. V lost 7 bases to trimming and J lost 5 bases; unmatched junction nucleotides: 9. The germline V gene encodes CDR1 MDHEN and CDR2 SYDVKM.

With regard to this clone: Since no conserved phenylalanine or tryptophan closes the CDR3, a read error is the likely cause. No DNA is shown, since the ends of the CDR3 on it are uncertain; the CDR3 is the one TCRdb lists. The chain uses TRBV28 and TRBJ2-3; the table's D call TRBD1 went unverified against the DNA. Looked up from germline, CDR1 is MDHEN and CDR2 is SYDVKM. The CDR3 is 8 amino acids in total, end residues counted. The CDR3 region is CASSFGAV.

This chain joins TRBV15 and TRBJ2-5; 8 nucleotides agree with TRBD2. V dropped 0 bases and J dropped 4; count of bases not matched to a gene: 7. The CDR3 runs to 16 residues. CDR1 and CDR2 (germline): LNHNV, YYDKDF (reference sequence). The CDR3 DNA reads TGTGCCACCAGCAGAGATGGGCGGGGGGCCCTAGAGACCCAGTACTTC. This gives the protein CATSRDGRGALETQYF.